This is a list of T cell receptor beta chains from one sample in a study of shared clonotypes between healthy human individuals. Repertoires were generated with immunoSEQ multiplex PCR, while TCRdb's copy carries only in-frame clones and drops some. The sample carries 530,000 or so clones, about 80% recorded once. Material: PBMCs. These receptors originate from a woman in her 40s in good health. Some clones in this sample may be carry-over from other donors' samples. Each CDR3 is given with its conserved first and last residue. A D gene is named only where the DNA matches it firmly. Not every row has a clone size; where given, it reads once, few, many or a size class.

NA	TRBD1	TRBV5-4	TRBJ2-1	TGTGCCAGCAGCTTCGACAGGGGAGCCTACAATGAGCAGTTCTTC	CASSFDRGAYNEQFF
NA	NA	TRBV28	TRBJ2-5	TGTGCCAGCACGGCCGGGGCGCCCCGGGAGACCCAGTACTTC	CASTAGAPRETQYF
NA	NA	TRBV19	TRBJ1-3	TGTGCCAGTAGTATAGATGGCAGCTCTGGAAACACCATATATTTT	CASSIDGSSGNTIYF
NA	TRBD1	TRBV5-1	TRBJ1-5	TGCGCCAGCAGCTTGGGGGCAGGGGGCCAGGAGCCCCAGCATTTT	CASSLGAGGQEPQHF
NA	TRBD2	TRBV11-2	TRBJ2-7	TGTGCCAGCAGCTCAAGTAGCGGGAGAGGGCAGTACTTC	CASSSSSGRGQYF
NA	NA	TRBV7-8	TRBJ2-7	TGTGCCAGCAGCGTACAATCCTACGAGCAGTACTTC	CASSVQSYEQYF
NA	NA	TRBV7-3	TRBJ1-1	TGTGCCAGCAGCTTAGACGCTAACACTGAAGCTTTCTTT	CASSLDANTEAFF
NA	TRBD2	TRBV6-6	TRBJ2-2	TGTGCCAGCAGTTACGGTGGGAGGGCCGCCGGGGAGCTGTTTTTT	CASSYGGRAAGELFF
NA	NA	TRBV6-5	TRBJ2-1	TGTGCCAGCAGAAGGGACTTCTACCGCCACAATGAGCAGTTCTTC	CASRRDFYRHNEQFF
NA	TRBD1	TRBV10-3	TRBJ2-2	TGTGCCATCAGGGGGACAGGGGGGACCGGGGAGCTGTTTTTT	CAIRGTGGTGELFF
NA	TRBD2	TRBV27	TRBJ2-5	TGTGCCAGCAGTTTTTTTGCGGGAGGCCTTCCGGAGCAGTACTTC	CASSFFAGGLPEQYF
NA	NA	TRBV7-2	TRBJ2-4	TGTGCCAGCAGCTTAAGGTCAGGGGGGAGCCTAGCCAAAAACATTCAGTACTTC	CASSLRSGGSLAKNIQYF
NA	NA	TRBV7-2	TRBJ1-1	TGTGCCAGCAGCTTTAGTTCAGGGTCTAACACTGAAGCTTTCTTT	CASSFSSGSNTEAFF
once	TRBD1	TRBV30	TRBJ2-3	TGTGCCTGGAGGCCGGGACAGGGTTACACAGATACGCAGTATTTT	CAWRPGQGYTDTQYF
NA	TRBD1	TRBV2	TRBJ2-3	TGTGCCACCGGCGGACAGGTCTTCCCAGATACGCAGTATTTT	CATGGQVFPDTQYF
NA	TRBD1	TRBV2	TRBJ1-1	TGTGCCAGCAGGGCACGACAGGGGTGGGACACTGAAGCTTTCTTT	CASRARQGWDTEAFF
NA	NA	TRBV5-4	TRBJ2-6	TGTGCCAGCAGCTCGACAGTGGGGGCGGCCAACGTCCTGACTTTC	CASSSTVGAANVLTF
NA	TRBD1	TRBV5-4	TRBJ2-2	TGTGCCAGCAGCGCGACAGGGGTCGCCGGGGAGCTGTTTTTT	CASSATGVAGELFF
NA	NA	TRBV5-1	TRBJ1-3	TGCGCCAGCACCGTGGGAATCCAGAGCTCTGGAAACACCATATATTTT	CASTVGIQSSGNTIYF
NA	TRBD1	TRBV28	TRBJ1-5	TGTGCCAGCAGCCCTCGGGGACAGGGGAGCAATCAGCCCCAGCATTTT	CASSPRGQGSNQPQHF